This T cell receptor beta chain was sequenced in a study of response to subunit inactivated influenza vaccine. General study findings and limits: Seasonal influenza vaccination, on each occasion, was suggested by the authors to recruit few new T cells.

This clonotype was counted only a few times. Antigen unknown. With 6 bases removed from V and 3 bases from J, the gap between germline ends came to 16 bases. This CDR3 is built from 15 residues. TCRdb passed the RT-PCR reads through MiXCR, listing each CDR3 protein once. The repertoire has 560,000 or so distinct CDR3 sequences, 7.5% to 8.5% of them found once; the top ten carry approximately 13%. The chain is built from TRBV12-3 or TRBV12-4 and TRBJ2-3, with a possible D match to TRBD2 (6 bases). Specimen: PBMCs from blood, collected 23 months after vaccination. The clonotype originates from a man aged 45 to 75 who received an inactivated influenza vaccine. CDR3 DNA: TGTGCCAGCAGCCCTCGGGGGAAAACAACAGATACGCAGTATTTT. Its translation: CASSPRGKTTDTQYF.